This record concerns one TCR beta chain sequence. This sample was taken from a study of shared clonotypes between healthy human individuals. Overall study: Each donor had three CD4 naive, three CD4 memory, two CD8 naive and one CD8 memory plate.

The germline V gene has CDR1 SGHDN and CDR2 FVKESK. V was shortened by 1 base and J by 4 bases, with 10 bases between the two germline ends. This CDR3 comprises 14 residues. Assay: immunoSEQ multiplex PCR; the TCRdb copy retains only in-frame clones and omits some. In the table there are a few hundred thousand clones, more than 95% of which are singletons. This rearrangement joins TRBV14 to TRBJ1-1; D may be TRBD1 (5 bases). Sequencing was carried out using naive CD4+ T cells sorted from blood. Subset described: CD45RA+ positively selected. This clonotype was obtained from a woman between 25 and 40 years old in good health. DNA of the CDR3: TGTGCCAGCAGCCAAGCCCAGGGAGGCACTGAAGCTTTCTTT. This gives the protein CASSQAQGGTEAFF.